The 30 T cell receptor beta chains in this list originate from one sample, sequenced in a study of OX40 agonist ivuxolimab in advanced cancers. Measured with immunoSEQ multiplex PCR; TCRdb has only the in-frame clones, and not every one. The data hold some 60,000 clones, with 80% to 95% observed a single time. The material was CD4+ or CD8+ T cells sorted from blood, obtained in a trial of the OX40 agonist ivuxolimab. These receptors were obtained from an adult with an advanced solid tumor such as melanoma, head and neck, liver or kidney cancer.

This sequence joins TRBV7-9 and TRBJ2-5; TRBD2 matches at 7 bases. This CDR3 spans 15 amino acids. CDR1 is SEHNR and CDR2 is FQNEAQ in the germline V gene (reference sequence). J gave up 3 bases and V 2 bases, and 6 bases lay outside the gene matches. The CDR3, as DNA: TGTGCCAGCAGCTTAAGGCAGGGAGGGGAAGAGACCCAGTACTTC. Its translation is CASSLRQGGEETQYF.

The chain has TRBV25-1 and TRBJ2-7; 7 bases agree with TRBD1. Germline V gene sequence: CDR1 MGHDK, CDR2 SYGVNS. The V segment lost 5 bases and the J segment 1 base; nucleotides outside the gene matches: 5. The length of the CDR3 is 14 residues. As DNA, the CDR3 is TGTGCCAGCAGTTTAACAGGGGAGTCCTACGAGCAGTACTTC. It specifies CASSLTGESYEQYF.

The chain carries TRBV5-4 and TRBJ2-1; 12 bases match TRBD2. The CDR3 covers 15 residues. The junction had 7 bases not matched to a gene; V was cut back by 4 bases and J by 8 bases. Germline values: CDR1 SGHNT, CDR2 YYREEE (reference sequence). Here the CDR3 DNA reads TGTGCCAGCAGCATCGGACTAGCGGGAAGGGATGAGCAGTTCTTC. Translating gives CASSIGLAGRDEQFF.

The rearrangement uses TRBV5-4 and TRBJ2-7, with no clear D. Germline V CDR1 and CDR2: SGHNT, YYREEE (reference sequence). Trimming removed 0 bases from V and 3 bases from J, with 7 bases in between. This CDR3 is built from 13 residues. The CDR3 sequence: CASSLGVFYEQYF. CDR3 sequence (DNA): TGTGCCAGCAGCTTGGGAGTTTTCTACGAGCAGTACTTC.

The rearrangement joins TRBV27 to TRBJ2-7; no clear D. The CDR3 spans 14 residues. Germline CDR1 and CDR2: MNHEY and SMNVEV (reference sequence). Trimming cost V 3 bases and J 7 bases, with 16 bases left between them. The chain's CDR3 is CASSFYPPPWEQYF. CDR3 bases: TGTGCCAGCAGTTTTTATCCCCCCCCGTGGGAGCAGTACTTC.

This chain uses TRBV13 with TRBJ2-7; D unresolved. Trimming shortened V by 5 bases and J by 7 bases, and 12 bases separated the two germline ends. The CDR3 covers 12 residues. Germline V lookup: CDR1 PRHDT, CDR2 FYEKMQ (reference sequence). The CDR3 protein is CASSREENEQYF. The CDR3, as DNA: TGTGCCAGCAGCCGTGAAGAAAATGAGCAGTACTTC.

This chain connects TRBV7-9 to TRBJ2-1, with 8 bases matching TRBD1. Germline values: CDR1 SEHNR, CDR2 FQNEAQ (reference sequence). Losses at the gene ends were 5 bases for V and 3 bases for J; bases not matched to a gene: 9. This CDR3 contains 16 residues. For the CDR3, the DNA is TGTGCCAGCAGCCCCGCGGACAGGGAGATCTACAATGAGCAGTTCTTC. This gives the protein CASSPADREIYNEQFF.

This clone has just one count. CDR3: CASSPGTTEAFF. The CDR3 DNA is TGCGCCAGCAGCCCTGGGACCACTGAAGCTTTCTTT. The chain employs TRBV4-1 and TRBJ1-1; a possible D gene is TRBD1 (5 bases). The CDR3 sequence is 12 residues long. CDR1 MGHRA and CDR2 YSYEKL come from the germline V gene. Trimming took 4 bases from V and 4 from J, leaving 7 bases between them.

In its sample, this clone was seen once. The chain carries TRBV5-1 and TRBJ2-7; no clear D gene. V lost 4 bases, J lost 6 bases, and 17 bases lay in between. The CDR3 covers 14 residues. Germline V lookup: CDR1 SGHRS, CDR2 YFSETQ. In DNA, the CDR3 is TGCGCCAGCAGCCGTGGGCCTTCCGCCGGCGAGCAGTACTTC. Translating gives CASSRGPSAGEQYF.

The gene calls are TRBV6-5 and TRBJ2-7, with a possible D match to TRBD2 (7 bases). This CDR3 has 14 amino acids. Germline V gene sequence: CDR1 MNHEY, CDR2 SVGAGI. The V end lost 7 bases, the J end lost 3 bases, and 16 bases lay between the germline ends. CDR3 residues: CASTEGRGVYEQYF. The CDR3 DNA reads TGTGCCAGCACCGAGGGGAGGGGGGTCTACGAGCAGTACTTC.

The chain employs TRBV18 and TRBJ2-5, with D tentatively TRBD1 or TRBD2 (5 bases each). The V end lost 2 bases, the J end lost 4 bases, and 17 bases lay between the germline ends. In germline, CDR1 is KGHSH, CDR2 LQKENI. The CDR3 runs 16 residues. The CDR3 bases are TGTGCCAGCTCACCAACTAGGGGCGCGGTAGGAGAGACCCAGTACTTC. This sequence encodes CASSPTRGAVGETQYF. The full variable domain, completed using reference TRBV18 and TRBJ2-5, is NAGVMQNPRHLVRRRGQEARLRCSPMKGHSHVYWYRQLPEEGLKFMVYLQKENIIDESGMPKERFSAEFPKEGPSILRIQQVVRGDSAAYFCASSPTRGAVGETQYFGPGTRLLVL.

The V gene is TRBV29-1, the J gene TRBJ1-2, with TRBD1 as a possible D gene (5 bases). CDR3 length equals 13 residues. CDR1 is SQVTM and CDR2 is ANQGSEA in the germline V gene. V shed 5 bases and J shed 9 bases, with 19 bases lying between them. The CDR3 loop reads CSVRLGGDLSYTF. The DNA of the CDR3 is TGCAGCGTTCGCTTGGGGGGGGATTTGAGCTACACCTTC.

The V and J genes are TRBV7-9 and TRBJ1-2, with D possibly being TRBD1 (5 bases). CDR3 length equals 13 residues. Trimming took off 8 bases at V and 3 bases at J, with 13 bases between the two ends. Per germline, CDR1 SEHNR and CDR2 FQNEAQ (reference sequence). This chain's CDR3 is CASSRGEYYGYTF. For the CDR3, the DNA is TGTGCCAGCTCTAGAGGGGAATACTATGGCTACACCTTC.

J is TRBJ2-1 and V is TRBV28; no clear D. This CDR3 has 14 amino acids. Germline V gene lookup returns CDR1 MDHEN and CDR2 SYDVKM. The V end lost 2 bases, the J end lost 8 bases, and 13 bases lay between the germline ends. The CDR3 nucleotides are TGTGCCAGCAGTTTAACTGGGTATATCGATGAGCAGTTCTTC. As protein: CASSLTGYIDEQFF.

V is TRBV6-4 and J is TRBJ2-1, with a tentative D call TRBD1 (6 bases). Looked up from germline, CDR1 is MRHNA and CDR2 is SNTAGT. This CDR3 spans 12 amino acids. V was pared by 2 bases and J by 9 bases, with 8 bases between. CDR3 amino acids: CASSDVGGEQFF. Here the CDR3 DNA reads TGTGCCAGCAGTGACGTAGGGGGTGAGCAGTTCTTC.

J is TRBJ2-1 and V is TRBV28; 7 nucleotides agree with TRBD2. In germline, CDR1 is MDHEN, CDR2 SYDVKM. This CDR3 contains 16 residues. Trimming cost V 5 bases and J 5 bases; bases outside gene matches: 12. This chain's CDR3 is CASSTNRLALHNEQFF. CDR3 sequence (DNA): TGTGCCAGCAGTACGAACCGACTAGCTCTCCACAATGAGCAGTTCTTC.

The chain employs TRBV6-1 and TRBJ1-5; D gene ambiguous. V lost 3 bases and J lost 3, with 9 bases in between. Germline CDR1 MNHNS, CDR2 SASEGT. This CDR3 comprises 14 residues. As DNA, the CDR3 is TGTGCCAGCAGTGATCGGCGACCCAATCAGCCCCAGCATTTT. Translation: CASSDRRPNQPQHF.

The genes are TRBV7-8 and TRBJ1-5; D remains ambiguous. Germline V gene lookup returns CDR1 SGHVS and CDR2 FQNEAQ. Trimming removed 3 bases at V and 7 bases at J, with 7 bases between. CDR3 length: 12 residues. The CDR3 coding sequence is TGTGCCAGCAGCTTCAAAGGACAGCCCCAGCATTTT. Protein product: CASSFKGQPQHF.

This chain links TRBV4-3 with TRBJ2-7; the match to TRBD2 covers 7 bases. This CDR3 contains 17 residues. V shed 0 bases, J shed 6 bases, and the junction held 14 bases outside the gene matches. Germline-derived CDR1 and CDR2 are LGHNA and YSLEER. CDR3 region: CASSQERLAGVSVEQYF. Here the CDR3 DNA reads TGCGCCAGCAGCCAAGAACGGTTGGCGGGAGTATCGGTCGAGCAGTACTTC.

The chain carries TRBV19 and TRBJ1-1; D unresolved. Deletions cut 6 bases from V and 2 bases from J, with 10 bases between. Germline CDR1 LNHDA, CDR2 SQIVND (reference sequence). The CDR3 length is 13 residues. This CDR3 is CASSSSSNTEAFF. The CDR3 DNA follows: TGTGCCAGTAGCTCCAGTTCCAACACTGAAGCTTTCTTT.

The V gene is TRBV14, the J gene TRBJ2-1, with D unresolved. V lost 2 bases and J lost 2, with 1 base in between. The CDR3 has 12 amino acids. Germline V gene sequence: CDR1 SGHDN, CDR2 FVKESK. The CDR3 DNA reads TGTGCCAGCAGCCAACCCTACAATGAGCAGTTCTTC. Its protein product is CASSQPYNEQFF.

The rearrangement links TRBV5-4 to TRBJ2-1, with D perhaps assigned TRBD1 or TRBD2 (5 bases each). This CDR3 is 13 amino acids long. V shed 4 bases and J shed 9 bases, with 14 bases lying between them. The germline V gene encodes CDR1 SGHNT and CDR2 YYREEE (reference sequence). CDR3 DNA sequence: TGTGCCAGCAGCCCGTCCGGGGCGGTTGAGCAGTTCTTC. It specifies CASSPSGAVEQFF.

The chain employs TRBV6-4 and TRBJ2-3; D is perhaps TRBD2 (5 bases). Trimming cost V 5 bases and J 3 bases, with 15 bases left between them. CDR1 and CDR2 from the germline V gene are MRHNA and SNTAGT. The CDR3 sequence is 15 residues long. In nucleotides, the CDR3 is TGTGCCAGCAGTCCCCGGACTTTAGAGACAGATACGCAGTATTTT. Its protein is CASSPRTLETDTQYF.

The J gene is TRBJ2-1, the V gene TRBV13; 11 bases line up with TRBD2. V was clipped by 5 bases and J by 2 bases; unmatched bases: 5. Germline CDR1 reads PRHDT; CDR2 reads FYEKMQ (reference sequence). CDR3 length: 16 residues. CDR3 loop: CASSTTTSGAYNEQFF. DNA of the CDR3: TGTGCCAGCAGCACTACGACTAGCGGGGCCTACAATGAGCAGTTCTTC. The variable domain in full, completed from reference TRBV13 and TRBJ2-1, reads AAGVIQSPRHLIKEKRETATLKCYPIPRHDTVYWYQQGPGQDPQFLISFYEKMQSDKGSIPDRFSAQQFSDYHSELNMSSLELGDSALYFCASSTTTSGAYNEQFFGPGTRLTVL.

The chain is built from TRBV27 and TRBJ2-5, with a possible D match to TRBD1 (6 bases). The germline V gene encodes CDR1 MNHEY and CDR2 SMNVEV (reference sequence). V dropped 2 bases and J dropped 6 bases, with 10 bases sitting between them. The length of the CDR3 is 13 residues. CDR3 bases: TGTGCCAGCAGTTTACCGGGACAACAGACCCAGTACTTC. Residues: CASSLPGQQTQYF.

This clone was recorded a few times. The chain couples TRBV28 to TRBJ2-3, with 7 bases fitting TRBD1. The V gene end was trimmed by 6 bases and the J gene end by 0 bases; junction bases not matched to a gene: 15. In germline, CDR1 is MDHEN, CDR2 SYDVKM. There are 18 residues in the CDR3. CDR3: CASRNIVARDRSTDTQYF. The CDR3 DNA sequence: TGTGCCAGCAGGAACATCGTCGCCCGGGACAGAAGCACAGATACGCAGTATTTT.

The chain combines TRBV9 with TRBJ2-5, with TRBD2 matching 10 bases. The V gene end was trimmed by 3 bases and the J gene end by 5 bases; junction bases not matched to a gene: 22. The V gene's germline CDR1 is SGDLS and CDR2 YYNGEE. The CDR3 has 20 amino acids. The CDR3 loop is CASSAGGASGSSFVGETQYF. CDR3 in DNA: TGTGCCAGCAGCGCCGGGGGGGCTAGCGGGAGTTCTTTCGTTGGTGAGACCCAGTACTTC.

This sequence joins TRBV7-2 and TRBJ1-3; maybe TRBD1 (5 bases). This CDR3 region has 16 residues. V lost 4 bases, J lost 0 bases, and 13 bases lay in between. Germline assignment: CDR1 SGHTA and CDR2 FQGNSA. For the CDR3, the DNA is TGTGCCAGCAGCTGGGAAGGGGTCTACTCTGGAAACACCATATATTTT. Protein sequence: CASSWEGVYSGNTIYF.

Only one count was recorded for this clone. V is TRBV9 and J is TRBJ1-4, with 9 bases that match TRBD1. The CDR3 runs 15 residues. Germline V gene lookup returns CDR1 SGDLS and CDR2 YYNGEE. V gave up 0 bases and J gave up 7 bases; unmatched junction bases: 4. CDR3 bases: TGTGCCAGCAGCGTAGGGGACAGGGTTGGTGAAAAACTGTTTTTT. Its protein is CASSVGDRVGEKLFF.

Comments on this clone: At one end, the junction sequence differs from germline, possibly due to a read error. V usage is TRBV15 and J usage is TRBJ2-3; D uncertain. Germline V gives CDR1 LNHNV, CDR2 YYDKDF (reference sequence). The CDR3 consists of 10 residues. CDR3: CATSGDTQYF. The DNA of the CDR3 is TGTGCCACCAGCGGAGATACGCAGTATTTT.